A selection of T cell receptor beta chains follows, all from one sample in a study of blood T cell repertoires in COVID-19. Data came from immunoSEQ multiplex PCR; TCRdb stores just in-frame clones and leaves some out. The data hold tens of thousands of clones, with approximately 83% observed a single time. The specimen sequenced was peripheral blood. These TCRs come from a man in his sixties with acute or convalescent COVID-19. Each CDR3 is given with its conserved first and last residue. D genes are given only for firm matches. Clone size is shown for a subset of rows, as once, few, many or a class of expanded clone.

clone size: once; V gene: TRBV7-3; J gene: TRBJ2-3; D gene: TRBD1; CDR3 DNA: TGTGCCAGCAGCCAGGGGGCTAGCACAGATACGCAGTATTTT; CDR3 protein: CASSQGASTDTQYF
clone size: once; V gene: TRBV14; J gene: TRBJ1-1; D gene: -; CDR3 DNA: TGTGCCAGCAGCCAAGTGGCGGGGAACACTGAAGCTTTCTTT; CDR3 protein: CASSQVAGNTEAFF
clone size: -; V gene: TRBV12-5; J gene: TRBJ2-3; D gene: TRBD1; CDR3 DNA: TGTGCTAGTGGTTTGGACACAGGGGGCGCAGATACGCAGTATTTT; CDR3 protein: CASGLDTGGADTQYF
clone size: -; V gene: TRBV7-6; J gene: TRBJ1-4; D gene: -; CDR3 DNA: TGTGCCAGCAGCTTAGGCCCGGAACAGTATGCAACTAATGAAAAACTGTTTTTT; CDR3 protein: CASSLGPEQYATNEKLFF
clone size: -; V gene: TRBV12-3/TRBV12-4; J gene: TRBJ1-2; D gene: -; CDR3 DNA: TGTGCCAGCAGTGCAGGGGAGACTGGCTACACCTTC; CDR3 protein: CASSAGETGYTF
clone size: -; V gene: TRBV7-9; J gene: TRBJ1-2; D gene: -; CDR3 DNA: TGTGCCAGCAGCTCAAAACAGGGCACCTATGGCTACACCTTC; CDR3 protein: CASSSKQGTYGYTF
clone size: -; V gene: TRBV28; J gene: TRBJ1-5; D gene: TRBD1; CDR3 DNA: TGTGCCAGCAGCCTAGGGACAGGGATGAATCAGCCCCAGCATTTT; CDR3 protein: CASSLGTGMNQPQHF
clone size: -; V gene: TRBV4-1; J gene: TRBJ2-1; D gene: TRBD2; CDR3 DNA: TGCGCCAGCAGCCGGGGACTAGCGGCCTTTATGGATGAGCAGTTCTTC; CDR3 protein: CASSRGLAAFMDEQFF
clone size: -; V gene: TRBV23-1; J gene: TRBJ1-1; D gene: -; CDR3 DNA: TGCGCCAGCAGTCGCCCGGGTGCGAGGGAAGCTTTCTTT; CDR3 protein: CASSRPGAREAFF
clone size: -; V gene: TRBV30; J gene: TRBJ1-1; D gene: -; CDR3 DNA: TGTGCCTGGAGTGCAGTCTTCCTGAACACTGAAGCTTTCTTT; CDR3 protein: CAWSAVFLNTEAFF
clone size: few; V gene: TRBV5-6; J gene: TRBJ1-2; D gene: TRBD1; CDR3 DNA: TGTGCCAGCGTCCAACAGGGGGTGATTGTCTATGGCTACACCTTC; CDR3 protein: CASVQQGVIVYGYTF
clone size: -; V gene: TRBV2; J gene: TRBJ2-7; D gene: TRBD1; CDR3 DNA: TGTGCCGGCCTTTTAGGGGGACAGGGAAACTACGAGCAGTACTTC; CDR3 protein: CAGLLGGQGNYEQYF
clone size: -; V gene: TRBV30; J gene: TRBJ2-7; D gene: -; CDR3 DNA: TGTGCCTGGAGTCCCGGGGGTGGCTACGAGCAGTACTTC; CDR3 protein: CAWSPGGGYEQYF
clone size: -; V gene: TRBV19; J gene: TRBJ1-1; D gene: -; CDR3 DNA: TGTGCCAGTAGTACCAGGGTTGGTGAAGCTTTCTTT; CDR3 protein: CASSTRVGEAFF
clone size: once; V gene: TRBV11-2; J gene: TRBJ2-7; D gene: TRBD2; CDR3 DNA: TGTGCCAGCAGCTTAAATAGCGGGGCAACCTACGAGCAGTACTTC; CDR3 protein: CASSLNSGATYEQYF